This is a list of T cell receptor beta chains from one sample in a study of blood T cell repertoires in COVID-19. The protocol was immunoSEQ multiplex PCR, while the TCRdb copy is restricted to in-frame clones and leaves out a portion. In the table there are about 43,000 clones, approximately 86% of which are singletons. Sequenced: peripheral blood. The receptor source for this set is a man between 60 and 75 years old with active COVID-19. Each CDR3 is given with its conserved first and last residue. A D gene is named only where the DNA matches it firmly. Where a row states a size, it is once, few, many or the class of an expanded clone; other rows omit it.

once	TRBV15	TRBJ2-5	-	TGTGCCACCAGCAGAGATCTGCAGCAAGAGACCCAGTACTTC	CATSRDLQQETQYF
-	TRBV4-1	TRBJ2-1	TRBD2	TGCGCCAGCAGCCCCATGACTAGCGGGAGTTACAATGAGCAGTTCTTC	CASSPMTSGSYNEQFF
once	TRBV4-3	TRBJ2-6	TRBD1	TGCGCCAGCAGCCAAGACGGGACAGGGTATTTCGACTCTGGGGCCAACGTCCTGACTTTC	CASSQDGTGYFDSGANVLTF
-	TRBV7-2	TRBJ2-1	-	TGTGCCAGCAGCTTAGCACAGGGTAGCTACAATGAGCAGTTCTTC	CASSLAQGSYNEQFF
few	TRBV6-2/TRBV6-3	TRBJ1-4	-	TGTGCCAGCAGTTTCACAAGAGGAGAAAAACTGTTTTTT	CASSFTRGEKLFF
-	TRBV6-5	TRBJ2-3	TRBD1	TGTGCCAGCACACGGACAGGGACCACAGATACGCAGTATTTT	CASTRTGTTDTQYF
-	TRBV2	TRBJ2-7	-	TGTGCCAGCAGTGAGGGCGGGCCCCCCTACGAGCAGTACTTC	CASSEGGPPYEQYF
-	TRBV18	TRBJ1-5	-	TGTGCCAGCTCACCATCGGTCGGGGGAGGTATCCAGCCCCAGCATTTT	CASSPSVGGGIQPQHF
-	TRBV19	TRBJ1-5	TRBD1	TGTGCCAGTAGGACAGGGGTTCAGCCCCAGCATTTT	CASRTGVQPQHF
-	TRBV6-1	TRBJ2-3	-	TGTGCCAGCAGTGAAGTAACAATCCAAGATACGCAGTATTTT	CASSEVTIQDTQYF
-	TRBV27	TRBJ2-5	TRBD2	TGTGCCAGCAGTTTCAAGCGGGGGGTCCAAGAGACCCAGTACTTC	CASSFKRGVQETQYF
once	TRBV6-5	TRBJ1-1	TRBD1	TGTGCCAGCAGTTCCATAGGGGGCGAGGGGGACACTGAAGCTTTCTTT	CASSSIGGEGDTEAFF
-	TRBV18	TRBJ1-6	TRBD1	TGTGCCAGCTCACTGGGACAGGCTAATTCACCCCTCCACTTT	CASSLGQANSPLHF
-	TRBV14	TRBJ2-1	TRBD2	TGTGCCAGCAGCCACTTTACTAGCGGGGAGGGCAATGAGCAGTTCTTC	CASSHFTSGEGNEQFF
-	TRBV7-8	TRBJ2-5	-	TGTGCCAGCAGCTTAGTTCGGGAGACCCAGTACTTC	CASSLVRETQYF
-	TRBV5-4	TRBJ2-5	-	TGTGCCAGCAGCTTGGGTAGAGGGGAGACCCAGTACTTC	CASSLGRGETQYF
-	TRBV6-5	TRBJ2-1	TRBD1	TGTGCCAGCAGGAAGGACAGGGCGCTCTACAATGAGCAGTTCTTC	CASRKDRALYNEQFF
-	TRBV7-9	TRBJ2-2	TRBD1	TGTGCCAGCAGCCGAGCGGGGACAGGGGTTTTCGACGGGGAGCTGTTTTTT	CASSRAGTGVFDGELFF
-	TRBV7-9	TRBJ2-2	-	TGTGCCAGCAGCTTAGTATCTGGCAGGAATTCGGGGGAGCTGTTTTTT	CASSLVSGRNSGELFF
-	TRBV2	TRBJ1-1	TRBD1	TGTGCCAGCAGTCCAGGGGGCGGGCACACTGAAGCTTTCTTT	CASSPGGGHTEAFF
-	TRBV6-5	TRBJ2-3	TRBD1	TGTGCCAGCAGTCGGACAGGGCTTGATACGCAGTATTTT	CASSRTGLDTQYF
few	TRBV3-1/TRBV3-2	TRBJ1-5	-	TGTGCCAGCAGCCAACCAGGGGTCAATCAGCCCCAGCATTTT	CASSQPGVNQPQHF
once	TRBV10-3	TRBJ2-7	-	TGTGCCACCCGCCAGGGCGGATACGAGCAGTACTTC	CATRQGGYEQYF
-	TRBV6-5	TRBJ1-2	TRBD1	TGTGCCAGCAGTTACCGGACAGGGGACGGGGGTGGCTACACCTTC	CASSYRTGDGGGYTF
-	TRBV28	TRBJ1-2	TRBD1	TGTGCCAGCAGTTTCGGACAGGGGGGATATGGCTACACCTTC	CASSFGQGGYGYTF
-	TRBV7-2	TRBJ2-1	TRBD2	TGTGCCAGCAGCGGGGGGGTTTACAATGAGCAGTTCTTC	CASSGGVYNEQFF
once	TRBV18	TRBJ1-1	TRBD1	TGTGCCAGCTCATCACGCACACAGGGGGCAGGGGCTGAAGCTTTCTTT	CASSSRTQGAGAEAFF
-	TRBV5-8	TRBJ2-7	-	TGTGCCAGCAGCACCCCGACAGGAAGGGGCTACGAGCAGTACTTC	CASSTPTGRGYEQYF
-	TRBV3-1/TRBV3-2	TRBJ2-1	-	TGTGCCAGCAGCCCTGAAGCGGCAAGCTCCTACAATGAGCAGTTCTTC	CASSPEAASSYNEQFF
-	TRBV12-3/TRBV12-4	TRBJ1-5	-	TGTGCCAGCAATGAGGGAAATCAGCCCCAGCATTTT	CASNEGNQPQHF
-	TRBV2	TRBJ1-6	-	TGTGCCAGCATAAGGGGGAATAATTCACCCCTCCACTTT	CASIRGNNSPLHF
-	TRBV7-9	TRBJ1-3	-	TGTGCCAGCAGCTCGGGGATCTCTGGAAACACCATATATTTT	CASSSGISGNTIYF
-	TRBV5-1	TRBJ2-1	TRBD2	TGCGCCAGCAGCTTGGAGTCTAGCGGGCTGTACAATGAGCAGTTCTTC	CASSLESSGLYNEQFF
-	TRBV5-6	TRBJ1-5	-	TGTGCCAGCAGCTCAGGACAGAGGCAGTTCGAGCCCCAGCATTTT	CASSSGQRQFEPQHF
-	TRBV6-5	TRBJ1-1	TRBD1	TGTGCCAGCTCCGGGGGCAGGGGGCTTACTTTCTTT	CASSGGRGLTFF
-	TRBV6-2/TRBV6-3	TRBJ2-4	-	TGTGCCAGCAGTTTAGGAGTCTTCAAAAACATTCAGTACTTC	CASSLGVFKNIQYF
-	TRBV28	TRBJ2-7	-	TGTGCCAGCAGTCCCCCAGGGAACTCCTACGAGCAGTACTTC	CASSPPGNSYEQYF
-	TRBV6-5	TRBJ2-2	-	TGTGCCAGCACCTTAGCGGAGCCGAACACCGGGGAGCTGTTTTTT	CASTLAEPNTGELFF
-	TRBV3-1/TRBV3-2	TRBJ1-2	TRBD1	TGTGCCAGCAGCTTCGGACAGGGAGCTAACTATGGCTACACCTTC	CASSFGQGANYGYTF
-	TRBV7-2	TRBJ2-2	-	TGTGCCAGCAGCTTAGGGCTCCCCCTCACCGGGGAGCTGTTTTTT	CASSLGLPLTGELFF
-	TRBV6-1	TRBJ1-1	-	TGTGCCAGCAGTGACAGGGGTACGGACACTGAAGCTTTCTTT	CASSDRGTDTEAFF
-	TRBV28	TRBJ2-3	-	TGTGCCAGCAGTTGGGGCGCCTCAACAGATACGCAGTATTTT	CASSWGASTDTQYF